Sequencing of this T cell receptor (beta chain) was carried out in a study of blood T cell repertoires in COVID-19. Whole-study context: Donors in the United States, Italy and Spain gave samples during acute or convalescent COVID-19. The analysed material was cDNA or gDNA that came from T cells, B-cell-depleted T cells, or PBMCs.

Authors' processing steps: Estimation of nucleated cell counts was performed using reference gene primer amplification. Clones were sequenced by immunoSEQ multiplex PCR, and TCRdb holds only the in-frame ones, with some missing. V, J and clone size are taken as reported in that table, and D and trimming were inferred from the DNA itself. The sample has 150,000 or so clones; approximately 85% are singletons. With 2 bases removed from V and 1 base from J, the gap between germline ends came to 22 bases. The CDR3 contains 19 residues. In germline, CDR1 is KGHSH, CDR2 LQKENI. The chain combines TRBV18 with TRBJ2-3, with D unresolved. The receptor was isolated from a man aged 40-55 years who had recovered from COVID-19. What was sequenced was peripheral blood. CDR3 sequence (DNA): TGTGCCAGCTCACCAGGGTACGGAGCGCGCGAAACGGGCACAGATACGCAGTATTTT. Translation: CASSPGYGARETGTDTQYF.